This T cell receptor beta chain derives from a study of T cell responses to AZD1222 COVID-19 vaccine. The germline V and J ends were trimmed by 2 bases and 4 bases, with 17 bases remaining between them. The germline V gene encodes CDR1 SNHLY and CDR2 FYNNEI. CDR3 length: 16 residues. Measured with immunoSEQ multiplex PCR; TCRdb has only the in-frame clones, and not every one. In the table there are 130,000 to 150,000 clones, about nine tenths of which are singletons. The rearrangement joins TRBV2 to TRBJ1-2; D is perhaps TRBD1 (6 bases). The receptor was isolated from an adult in good health. The material was peripheral blood, obtained on day 0 of MenACWY control vaccination. CDR3 region: CASSESGTGSVYGYTF. CDR3 sequence (DNA): TGTGCCAGCAGTGAATCGGGAACAGGGAGTGTCTATGGCTACACCTTC.